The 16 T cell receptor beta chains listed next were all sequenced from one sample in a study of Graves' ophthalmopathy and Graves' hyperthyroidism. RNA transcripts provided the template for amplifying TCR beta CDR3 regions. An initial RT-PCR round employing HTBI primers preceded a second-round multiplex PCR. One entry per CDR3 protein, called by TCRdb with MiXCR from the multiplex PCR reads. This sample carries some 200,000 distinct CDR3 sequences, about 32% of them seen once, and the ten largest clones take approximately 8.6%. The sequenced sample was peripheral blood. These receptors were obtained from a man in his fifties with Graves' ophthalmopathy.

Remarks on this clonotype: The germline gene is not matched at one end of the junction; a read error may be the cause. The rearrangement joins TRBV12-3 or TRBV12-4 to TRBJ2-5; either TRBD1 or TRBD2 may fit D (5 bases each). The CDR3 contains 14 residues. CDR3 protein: CASSSSGAQGTQYF. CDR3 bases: TGTGCCAGCAGTAGTTCCGGGGCCCAAGGGACCCAGTACTTC.

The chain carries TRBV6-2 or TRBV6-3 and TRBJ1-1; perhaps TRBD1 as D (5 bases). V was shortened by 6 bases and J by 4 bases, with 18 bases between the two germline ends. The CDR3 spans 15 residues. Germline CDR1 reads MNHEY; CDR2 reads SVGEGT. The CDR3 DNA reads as TGTGCCAGCAGCCTAAGCCGGGGGGTTGTCACTGAAGCTTTCTTT. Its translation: CASSLSRGVVTEAFF.

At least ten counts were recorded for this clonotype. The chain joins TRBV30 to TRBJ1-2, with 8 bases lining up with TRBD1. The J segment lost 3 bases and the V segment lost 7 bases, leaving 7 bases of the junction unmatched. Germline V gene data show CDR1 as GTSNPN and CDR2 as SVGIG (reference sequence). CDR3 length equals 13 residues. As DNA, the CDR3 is TGTGCCTTTGCAGGGGGCGCAGACTATGGCTACACCTTC. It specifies CAFAGGADYGYTF.

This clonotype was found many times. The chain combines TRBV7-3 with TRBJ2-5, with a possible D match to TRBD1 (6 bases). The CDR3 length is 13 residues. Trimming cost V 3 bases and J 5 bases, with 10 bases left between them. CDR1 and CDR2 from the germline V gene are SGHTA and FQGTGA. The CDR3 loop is CASSFGQGETQYF. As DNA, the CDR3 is TGTGCCAGCAGCTTCGGCCAGGGGGAGACCCAGTACTTC.

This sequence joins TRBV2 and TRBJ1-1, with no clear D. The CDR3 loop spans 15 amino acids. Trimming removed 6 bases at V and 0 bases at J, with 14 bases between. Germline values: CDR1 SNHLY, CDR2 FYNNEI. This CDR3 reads CASRRNDNLNTEAFF. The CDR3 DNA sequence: TGTGCCAGCAGGAGAAACGATAACCTGAACACTGAAGCTTTCTTT.

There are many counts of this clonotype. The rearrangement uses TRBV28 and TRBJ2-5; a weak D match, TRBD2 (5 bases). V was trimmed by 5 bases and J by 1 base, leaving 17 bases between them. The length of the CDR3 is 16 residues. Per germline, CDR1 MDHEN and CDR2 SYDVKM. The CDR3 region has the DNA TGTGCCAGCAGTCACCGTCCGGGGTTGGGCCAAGAGACCCAGTACTTC. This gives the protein CASSHRPGLGQETQYF.

The CDR3 reads CATSDFGTPETQYF. The CDR3 DNA sequence: TGTGCCACCAGTGATTTTGGGACACCAGAGACCCAGTACTTC. The chain couples TRBV24-1 to TRBJ2-5; a weak D match, TRBD1 (6 bases). Germline loops: CDR1 KGHDR, CDR2 SFDVKD. The V end lost 1 base, the J end lost 4 bases, and 9 bases lay between the germline ends. The length of the CDR3 is 14 residues.

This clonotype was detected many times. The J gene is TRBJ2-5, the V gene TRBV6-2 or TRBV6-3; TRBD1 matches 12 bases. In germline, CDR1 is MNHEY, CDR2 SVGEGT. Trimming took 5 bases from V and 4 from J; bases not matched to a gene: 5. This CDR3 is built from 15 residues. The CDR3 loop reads CASSGRDRGPETQYF. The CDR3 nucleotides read TGTGCCAGCAGTGGCCGGGACAGGGGGCCAGAGACCCAGTACTTC.

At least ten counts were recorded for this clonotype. CDR3: CASRLTANQPQHF. The CDR3 region has the DNA TGTGCCAGCAGACTGACAGCAAATCAGCCCCAGCATTTT. The genes are TRBV12-3 or TRBV12-4 and TRBJ1-5; D might be TRBD1 (5 bases). V was shortened by 6 bases and J by 4 bases, with 10 bases between the two germline ends. The CDR3 totals 13 residues.

This chain's CDR3 is CAARGSGANVLTF. CDR3 bases: TGTGCCGCCAGGGGTTCTGGGGCCAACGTCCTGACTTTC. The chain employs TRBV6-1 and TRBJ2-6; possibly TRBD1 for D (6 bases). CDR1 is MNHNS, CDR2 SASEGT, per germline. Trimming removed 11 bases at V and 1 base at J, with 9 bases between. This CDR3 is 13 amino acids long.

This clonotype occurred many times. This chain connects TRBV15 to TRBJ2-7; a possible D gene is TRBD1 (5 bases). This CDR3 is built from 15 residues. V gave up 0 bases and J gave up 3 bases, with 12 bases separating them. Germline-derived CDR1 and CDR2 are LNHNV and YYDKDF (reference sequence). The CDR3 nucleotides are TGTGCCACCAGCAGAGATGGGGCAGGAGACTACGAGCAGTACTTC. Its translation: CATSRDGAGDYEQYF.

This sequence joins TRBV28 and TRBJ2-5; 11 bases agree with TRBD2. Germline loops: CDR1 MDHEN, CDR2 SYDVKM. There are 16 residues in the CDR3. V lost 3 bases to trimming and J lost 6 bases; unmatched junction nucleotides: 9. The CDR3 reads CASSFRLAGGRQTQYF. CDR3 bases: TGTGCCAGCAGTTTCAGGCTAGCGGGAGGACGACAGACCCAGTACTTC.

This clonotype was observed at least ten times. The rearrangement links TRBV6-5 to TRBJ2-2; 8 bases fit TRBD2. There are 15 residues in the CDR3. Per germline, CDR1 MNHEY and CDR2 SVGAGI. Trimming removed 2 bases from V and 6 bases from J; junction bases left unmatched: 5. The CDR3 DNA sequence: TGTGCCAGCAGTTACGGGACTAGTTCAGCCGGGGAGCTGTTTTTT. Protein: CASSYGTSSAGELFF.

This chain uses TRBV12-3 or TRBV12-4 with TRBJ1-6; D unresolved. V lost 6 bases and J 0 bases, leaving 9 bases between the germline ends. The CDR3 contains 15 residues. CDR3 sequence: CASSARGSYNSPLHF. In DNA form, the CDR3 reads TGTGCCAGCAGCGCCCGGGGCTCCTATAATTCACCCCTCCACTTT.

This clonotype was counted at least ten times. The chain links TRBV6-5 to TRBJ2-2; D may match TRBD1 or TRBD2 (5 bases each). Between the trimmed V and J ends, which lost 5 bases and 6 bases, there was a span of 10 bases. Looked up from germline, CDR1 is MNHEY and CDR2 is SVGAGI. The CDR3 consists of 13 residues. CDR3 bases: TGTGCCAGCAGTAGCAGGGACCCCGGGGAGCTGTTTTTT. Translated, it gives CASSSRDPGELFF.

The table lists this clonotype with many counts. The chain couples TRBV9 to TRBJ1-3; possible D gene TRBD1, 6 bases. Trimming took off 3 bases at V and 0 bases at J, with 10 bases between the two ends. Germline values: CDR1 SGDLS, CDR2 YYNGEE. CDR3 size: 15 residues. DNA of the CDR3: TGTGCCAGCAGCGCGGGGGGCAGCTCTGGAAACACCATATATTTT. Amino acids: CASSAGGSSGNTIYF.